The 5 T cell receptor beta chains below come from one sample, sequenced in a study of blood T cell repertoires in COVID-19. This table comes from immunoSEQ multiplex PCR, and its TCRdb copy is limited to in-frame clones, with some not included. This sample yields about 220,000 clones, of which roughly 84% are seen a single time; approximately 2.6% belongs to the top ten. Sequencing was done on a sample of peripheral blood. The receptors originated from a man between 50 and 59 years old who had recovered from COVID-19.

The chain links TRBV28 to TRBJ2-1, with 10 bases that match TRBD2. V trimming: 8 bases; J trimming: 4 bases; junction bases outside the gene matches: 11. CDR3 length equals 16 residues. Germline CDR1 MDHEN, CDR2 SYDVKM. This chain's CDR3 is CASLTTASGSYNEQFF. The CDR3 DNA follows: TGTGCCAGCCTAACCACCGCTAGCGGGAGTTACAATGAGCAGTTCTTC.

V gene TRBV19 combines with J gene TRBJ2-1; D gene uncertain. The V and J ends lost 5 bases and 4 bases respectively, with 9 bases between them. CDR1 is LNHDA, CDR2 SQIVND, per germline (reference sequence). The CDR3 is made up of 13 amino acids. CDR3 nucleotides: TGTGCCAGTAGTGAGGCAGCGTACAATGAGCAGTTCTTC. Translating it yields CASSEAAYNEQFF.

The gene calls are TRBV18 and TRBJ1-2; possibly TRBD1 for D (6 bases). This CDR3 contains 13 residues. Per the germline V gene, CDR1 is KGHSH and CDR2 is LQKENI. The V and J ends lost 3 bases and 7 bases respectively, with 12 bases between them. The CDR3 coding sequence is TGTGCCAGCTCACCTCAGGGGAACGGTGGCTACACCTTC. Translating gives CASSPQGNGGYTF.

This clone has just one count. The rearrangement joins TRBV5-1 to TRBJ1-3; D gene ambiguous. The CDR3 sequence is 14 residues long. Germline-derived CDR1 and CDR2 are SGHRS and YFSETQ. Trimming removed 8 bases from V and 4 bases from J, with 16 bases in between. The DNA of the CDR3 is TGCGCCAGTTCCACGGGCTCGGGAGGAAACACCATATATTTT. Amino acids: CASSTGSGGNTIYF.

The chain combines TRBV27 with TRBJ2-1, with 9 bases identical to TRBD2. V shed 8 bases and J 8 bases; nucleotides not matched to a gene: 7. Germline CDR1 and CDR2: MNHEY and SMNVEV (reference sequence). This CDR3 has 13 amino acids. This chain's CDR3 is CASGAGGQYEQFF. CDR3 nucleotide sequence: TGTGCCAGCGGAGCGGGAGGCCAGTATGAGCAGTTCTTC.